This T cell receptor beta chain was sequenced in a study of response to subunit inactivated influenza vaccine. The CDR3 covers 12 residues. Trimming removed 1 base from V and 3 bases from J, with 4 bases in between. Germline V lookup: CDR1 LGHDT, CDR2 YNNKEL (reference sequence). Study-wide results and caveats: The authors suggested that few new T cells are recruited per seasonal influenza vaccination.

This clonotype has more than one count but fewer than ten. Its antigen is unknown. A single record per CDR3 protein comes from TCRdb applying MiXCR to the RT-PCR reads. The sample has 590,000 or so distinct CDR3 sequences; 12% to 15% are singletons. This chain links TRBV3-1 with TRBJ2-7; D is ambiguous. The receptor's source is a man over 45 who received an inactivated influenza vaccine. Material: PBMCs from blood, obtained 14 to 15 days before vaccination. The CDR3 DNA is TGTGCCAGCAGCCAAGTTTTCTACGAGCAGTACTTC. Encoded protein: CASSQVFYEQYF.